These T cell receptor beta chains were read from a single sample in a study of cytomegalovirus exposure and HLA in healthy donors. Some clones are missing from TCRdb's copy, which holds only in-frame ones; the method was immunoSEQ multiplex PCR. Of 130,000 to 150,000 clones listed, roughly 70% are singletons. The sequenced sample consisted of PBMCs. The receptors were gathered from a man aged 60 to 75 in good health and CMV-seronegative. Both conserved end residues are part of each CDR3. A D gene is named only where the DNA matches it firmly. Expanded clones get a size class; other rows say once, few or many, or leave the size out.

abundance	j_gene	v_gene	d_gene	CDR3nt	CDR3aa
-	TRBJ2-5	TRBV6-7	TRBD1	TGTGCCATCAAAACGGGACAGGGGGCGGAGACCCAGTACTTC	CAIKTGQGAETQYF
few	TRBJ2-1	TRBV30	TRBD2	TGTGCCTGGAGTGTAGATGGGGCGACTAGCGGGAGTGTGAGCGATGAGCAGTTCTTC	CAWSVDGATSGSVSDEQFF
-	TRBJ2-3	TRBV6-5	-	TGTGCCAGCAGGCAGGCGGGACCCAGCACAGATACGCAGTATTTT	CASRQAGPSTDTQYF
-	TRBJ1-5	TRBV19	TRBD1	TGTGCCAGTAGTTCTACAGGGGCCCGGTATAGCAATCAGCCCCAGCATTTT	CASSSTGARYSNQPQHF
-	TRBJ2-3	TRBV9	TRBD2	TGTGCCAGCAGCGCCGGACTAGCGGGAGGTACAAATACGCAGTATTTT	CASSAGLAGGTNTQYF
-	TRBJ1-2	TRBV6-1	TRBD1	TGTGCCGGCGGACAGGGGCTTAAGGGTAGCTATGGCTACACCTTC	CAGGQGLKGSYGYTF
-	TRBJ2-7	TRBV30	-	TGTGCCTGGAGTGGCGGGGACGGAGTGGCCTACGAGCAGTACTTC	CAWSGGDGVAYEQYF
once	TRBJ2-7	TRBV10-3	-	TGTGCCACCTCGGGACACCAGAGCTCCTACGAGCAGTACTTC	CATSGHQSSYEQYF
-	TRBJ2-7	TRBV5-1	TRBD1	TGCGCCAGCAACCCAAATTCGGACAGGGGCGGCTCCTACGAGCAGTACTTC	CASNPNSDRGGSYEQYF
-	TRBJ2-7	TRBV27	TRBD1	TGTGCCAGCAGCGCCGGGACAGGGTTTTACGAGCAGTACTTC	CASSAGTGFYEQYF
-	TRBJ1-2	TRBV29-1	TRBD1	TGCAGCGTGCGACAGGGGGGGGGCTATGGCTACACCTTC	CSVRQGGGYGYTF
-	TRBJ2-3	TRBV5-1	-	TGCGCCAGCAGCTGGAAGCAGGGGGCGCGGGGGACAGATACGCAGTATTTT	CASSWKQGARGTDTQYF
few	TRBJ2-3	TRBV5-8	-	TGTGCCAGCAGTTCCGGGACTCCATCCACAGATACGCAGTATTTT	CASSSGTPSTDTQYF
-	TRBJ2-2	TRBV7-9	-	TGTGCCAGCAGCTTAGCTCCAGTCACCGGGGAGCTGTTTTTT	CASSLAPVTGELFF
-	TRBJ2-7	TRBV7-3	-	TGTGCCAGCAGCGTGATCAGGGGCGGGGAGCAGTACTTC	CASSVIRGGEQYF
-	TRBJ2-7	TRBV10-3	TRBD1	TGTGCCATCAGCTCTCTCAGGGGGCAGTGGGAGCAGTACTTC	CAISSLRGQWEQYF
-	TRBJ2-2	TRBV7-2	TRBD2	TGTGCCAGCAGCCCTCGACTAGCGGGGTACACCGGGGAGCTGTTTTTT	CASSPRLAGYTGELFF
few	TRBJ2-7	TRBV5-1	TRBD1	TGCGCCAGCAGCTTTATAGTAGGACAGGGAGGCGAGCAGTACTTC	CASSFIVGQGGEQYF
-	TRBJ2-1	TRBV27	-	TGTGCCAGCAGTATAAGGAGGGCCTATGAGCAGTTCTTC	CASSIRRAYEQFF
-	TRBJ2-3	TRBV7-9	-	TGTGCCAGCAGCCAAAACACAGATACGCAGTATTTT	CASSQNTDTQYF
-	TRBJ2-1	TRBV2	TRBD2	TGTGCCAGCAGTGAACGGCGGGGGGCGCAGAGCTCCTACAATGAGCAGTTCTTC	CASSERRGAQSSYNEQFF
-	TRBJ1-5	TRBV4-3	TRBD1	TGCGCCAGCAGCCAGGACAGGGGCCATCAGCCCCAGCATTTT	CASSQDRGHQPQHF
few	TRBJ1-1	TRBV28	TRBD1	TGTGCCAGCAGGGATAGTGGGACAGGGGAATACGCTGAAGCTTTCTTT	CASRDSGTGEYAEAFF
-	TRBJ1-4	TRBV5-1	-	TGCGCCAGCAGCTTGGAAGCTGGGGGCGGTGAAAAACTGTTTTTT	CASSLEAGGGEKLFF